Listed here are 22 T cell receptor beta chains from one sample, sequenced in a study of blood T cell repertoires in COVID-19. TCRdb's table, derived via immunoSEQ multiplex PCR, lists solely in-frame clones and lacks some. The sample lists about 250,000 clones; 65% to 90% were seen once. The sequenced sample was PBMCs or T cells enriched from blood (not recorded which). The source of these receptors is a woman between 50 and 59 years old with acute COVID-19.

The V call is TRBV19, the J call TRBJ1-1, with a weak D call TRBD1 (5 bases). This CDR3 is built from 17 residues. The germline V and J ends were trimmed by 5 bases and 1 base, with 20 bases remaining between them. Germline-derived CDR1 and CDR2 are LNHDA and SQIVND (reference sequence). In DNA, the CDR3 is TGTGCCAGTAGTCCCTCCCTGGCAGGGAAGGGGAACACTGAAGCTTTCTTT. It is translated as CASSPSLAGKGNTEAFF.

This clone has only one observation. Other nucleotide sequences in the sample specify the same CDR3. This chain connects TRBV19 to TRBJ1-1, with D possibly matching TRBD1 (5 bases). The germline V and J ends were trimmed by 5 bases and 5 bases, with 15 bases remaining between them. Germline V gene lookup returns CDR1 LNHDA and CDR2 SQIVND (reference sequence). CDR3 length: 14 amino acids. CDR3 nucleotide sequence: TGTGCCAGTAGTCCCTCCCGGGGGGGGACTGAAGCTTTCTTT. Its protein is CASSPSRGGTEAFF.

V is TRBV9 and J is TRBJ1-1; D uncertain. The CDR3 consists of 14 residues. CDR1 and CDR2 from the germline V gene are SGDLS and YYNGEE. Trimming took 0 bases from V and 7 from J, leaving 13 bases between them. CDR3 nucleotides: TGTGCCAGCAGCGTAGCTGAGAGGGTTGGTGAAGCTTTCTTT. It is translated as CASSVAERVGEAFF.

The chain carries TRBV30 and TRBJ1-2; 7 bases line up with TRBD1. This CDR3 is 14 amino acids long. V was pared by 2 bases and J by 10 bases, with 13 bases of the junction left unmatched. From germline, CDR1 is GTSNPN and CDR2 SVGIG (reference sequence). In DNA form, the CDR3 reads TGTGCCTGGAGTCTTAGGGGGCCCCACCCCATCTACACCTTC. Translating gives CAWSLRGPHPIYTF.

This clone came up once. The chain carries TRBV27 and TRBJ1-5; perhaps TRBD1 as D (5 bases). Per the germline V gene, CDR1 is MNHEY and CDR2 is SMNVEV (reference sequence). This CDR3 comprises 12 residues. Trimming left V 10 bases short and J 5 bases short, with 12 bases between. In nucleotides, the CDR3 is TGTGCCACCGGGGGGGTTGATCAGCCCCAGCATTTT. Translated: CATGGVDQPQHF.

CDR3 nucleotides: TGTGCCAGTAGTAAAATCAGGGGTGACGAGCAGTACTTC. Its translation is CASSKIRGDEQYF. The rearrangement links TRBV19 to TRBJ2-7; D may be TRBD1 (6 bases). V gave up 4 bases and J gave up 5 bases, with 12 bases separating them. Germline V lookup: CDR1 LNHDA, CDR2 SQIVND (reference sequence). The CDR3 loop spans 13 amino acids.

This rearrangement joins TRBV5-1 to TRBJ2-7; 8 nucleotides match TRBD1. V was pared by 4 bases and J by 6 bases, with 9 bases of the junction left unmatched. CDR1 SGHRS and CDR2 YFSETQ come from the germline V gene. The CDR3 contains 14 residues. Here the CDR3 DNA reads TGCGCCAGCAGCCTCCCCCTCCAGGGGGCCGAGCAGTACTTC. It encodes CASSLPLQGAEQYF.

The gene calls are TRBV6-5 and TRBJ2-7, with D maybe TRBD1 (5 bases). Per germline, CDR1 MNHEY and CDR2 SVGAGI. The CDR3 has 14 amino acids. V shed 0 bases and J shed 7 bases, with 13 bases lying between them. DNA of the CDR3: TGTGCCAGCAGTTACTCGTCAGGGCCTCGAGAGCAGTACTTC. Amino acids: CASSYSSGPREQYF.

The genes are TRBV5-4 and TRBJ1-1; 7 nucleotides agree with TRBD1. Trimming cost V 0 bases and J 0 bases; bases outside gene matches: 5. Germline V gene data show CDR1 as SGHNT and CDR2 as YYREEE (reference sequence). This CDR3 has 16 residues. Here the CDR3 DNA reads TGTGCCAGCAGCTTGGGAACGGGACAGATGAACACTGAAGCTTTCTTT. Translating gives CASSLGTGQMNTEAFF.

The rearrangement uses TRBV7-2 and TRBJ1-6; D perhaps matches TRBD1 (6 bases). CDR3 length: 17 amino acids. V was cut by 1 base and J by 0 bases, with 10 bases left in between. Germline assignment: CDR1 SGHTA and CDR2 FQGNSA. The CDR3 loop is CASSLVPQGSYNSPLHF. In DNA, the CDR3 is TGTGCCAGCAGCTTAGTACCACAGGGCTCCTATAATTCACCCCTCCACTTT. Full variable domain (remainder filled in from reference TRBV7-2 and TRBJ1-6): GAGVSQSPSNKVTEKGKDVELRCDPISGHTALYWYRQSLGQGLEFLIYFQGNSAPDKSGLPSDRFSAERTGGSVSTLTIQRTQQEDSAVYLCASSLVPQGSYNSPLHFGNGTRLTVT.

The chain joins TRBV6-1 to TRBJ1-3; D gene ambiguous. Trimming removed 2 bases at V and 0 bases at J, with 8 bases between. CDR1 and CDR2 from the germline V gene are MNHNS and SASEGT. The CDR3 is 15 amino acids. The CDR3 DNA sequence: TGTGCCAGCAGTGAACACAGCCACTCTGGAAACACCATATATTTT. It codes for CASSEHSHSGNTIYF.

V and J are TRBV25-1 and TRBJ2-3; no firm D call. Germline-derived CDR1 and CDR2 are MGHDK and SYGVNS. This CDR3 comprises 12 residues. V was trimmed by 3 bases and J by 7 bases, leaving 8 bases between them. The CDR3 sequence is CASSDYSNTQYF. The CDR3 nucleotides read TGTGCCAGCAGTGATTACTCCAATACGCAGTATTTT.

V usage is TRBV23-1 and J usage is TRBJ1-1; D possibly corresponds to TRBD1 (6 bases). TRBV23-1 is flagged as an ORF with uncertain function. V was pared by 0 bases and J by 5 bases, with 13 bases between. This CDR3 is 15 amino acids long. The chain's CDR3 is CASSQSGGARTEAFF. Written as DNA, the CDR3 is TGCGCCAGCAGTCAATCGGGGGGGGCGAGGACTGAAGCTTTCTTT.

The chain uses TRBV19 and TRBJ2-1; TRBD2 matches at 8 bases. Germline values: CDR1 LNHDA, CDR2 SQIVND (reference sequence). This CDR3 has 16 amino acids. The J segment lost 0 bases and the V segment lost 9 bases, leaving 10 bases of the junction unmatched. CDR3 DNA sequence: TGTGCCAGCAACGTAGCGGGGCCGAGCTCCTACAATGAGCAGTTCTTC. This sequence encodes CASNVAGPSSYNEQFF.

The gene calls are TRBV15 and TRBJ2-7; 9 bases map to TRBD1. The J segment lost 1 base and the V segment lost 0 bases, leaving 1 base of the junction unmatched. The CDR3 extends over 15 amino acids. CDR1 is LNHNV and CDR2 is YYDKDF in the germline V gene (reference sequence). CDR3 in amino acids: CATSREDRGSYEQYF. CDR3 in DNA: TGTGCCACCAGCAGAGAGGACAGGGGTTCCTACGAGCAGTACTTC.

The chain is built from TRBV14 and TRBJ2-2, with D perhaps TRBD1 (6 bases). CDR3 size: 17 residues. Trimming left V 3 bases short and J 4 bases short, with 18 bases between. Germline lookup yields CDR1 SGHDN and CDR2 FVKESK. The CDR3 DNA reads TGTGCCAGCAGCCACCCCAACCAGGGGCTCGGCACCGGGGAGCTGTTTTTT. Protein sequence: CASSHPNQGLGTGELFF.

This clone is a singleton in its sample. The V and J genes are TRBV7-2 and TRBJ1-5; the match to TRBD1 covers 7 bases. The CDR3 is 15 amino acids. V shed 1 base, J shed 3 bases, and the junction held 3 bases outside the gene matches. Germline assignment: CDR1 SGHTA and CDR2 FQGNSA. CDR3 DNA sequence: TGTGCCAGCAGCTTAGGGGACAGCCTCAATCAGCCCCAGCATTTT. Translated, it gives CASSLGDSLNQPQHF.

The rearrangement joins TRBV5-8 to TRBJ2-5; unclear D gene. Germline loops: CDR1 SGHTS, CDR2 YDEGEE. The CDR3 loop spans 11 amino acids. Trimming removed 4 bases from V and 5 bases from J, with 6 bases in between. CDR3 in amino acids: CASSRRETQYF. Here the CDR3 DNA reads TGTGCCAGCAGCCGGCGGGAGACCCAGTACTTC. The variable domain in full, with the rest retrieved from reference TRBV5-8 and TRBJ2-5, is EAGVTQSPTHLIKTRGQQATLRCSPISGHTSVYWYQQALGLGLQFLLWYDEGEERNRGNFPPRFSGRQFPNYSSELNVNALELEDSALYLCASSRRETQYFGPGTRLLVL.

The rearrangement links TRBV25-1 to TRBJ2-2, with 10 bases aligning to TRBD2. The length of the CDR3 is 16 residues. Trimming removed 1 base from V and 8 bases from J; junction bases left unmatched: 7. CDR1 is MGHDK and CDR2 is SYGVNS in the germline V gene. The CDR3 coding sequence is TGTGCCAGCAGTGAATGGCGAAGCGGGGGGGCTGGGGAGCTGTTTTTT. It is translated as CASSEWRSGGAGELFF. Full variable domain (rest looked up from reference TRBV25-1 and TRBJ2-2): EADIYQTPRYLVIGTGKKITLECSQTMGHDKMYWYQQDPGMELHLIHYSYGVNSTEKGDLSSESTVSRIRTEHFPLTLESARPSHTSQYLCASSEWRSGGAGELFFGEGSRLTVL.

This chain links TRBV3-1 (or the pseudogene TRBV3-2) with TRBJ1-1; 11 bases are shared with TRBD1. V was pared by 3 bases and J by 2 bases, with 2 bases of the junction left unmatched. The CDR3 covers 15 residues. CDR1 and CDR2 (germline): LGHDT, YNNKEL (reference sequence). CDR3 coding DNA: TGTGCCAGCAGCCATCGGACAGGGGGCAACACTGAAGCTTTCTTT. Encoded protein: CASSHRTGGNTEAFF.

The chain employs TRBV2 and TRBJ2-4, with 8 positions matching TRBD1. CDR3 size: 14 residues. V was clipped by 6 bases and J by 2 bases; unmatched bases: 3. From germline, CDR1 is SNHLY and CDR2 FYNNEI. The CDR3 spells CASRGTGPKNIQYF. The CDR3, as DNA: TGTGCCAGCAGGGGGACAGGCCCCAAAAACATTCAGTACTTC.

V and J are TRBV19 and TRBJ1-2, with D unresolved. With 5 bases removed from V and 4 bases from J, the gap between germline ends came to 14 bases. CDR1 and CDR2 (germline): LNHDA, SQIVND (reference sequence). The CDR3 runs to 14 residues. This CDR3 reads CASSFEEDTYGYTF. CDR3 nucleotide sequence: TGTGCCAGTAGTTTCGAGGAGGATACCTATGGCTACACCTTC.